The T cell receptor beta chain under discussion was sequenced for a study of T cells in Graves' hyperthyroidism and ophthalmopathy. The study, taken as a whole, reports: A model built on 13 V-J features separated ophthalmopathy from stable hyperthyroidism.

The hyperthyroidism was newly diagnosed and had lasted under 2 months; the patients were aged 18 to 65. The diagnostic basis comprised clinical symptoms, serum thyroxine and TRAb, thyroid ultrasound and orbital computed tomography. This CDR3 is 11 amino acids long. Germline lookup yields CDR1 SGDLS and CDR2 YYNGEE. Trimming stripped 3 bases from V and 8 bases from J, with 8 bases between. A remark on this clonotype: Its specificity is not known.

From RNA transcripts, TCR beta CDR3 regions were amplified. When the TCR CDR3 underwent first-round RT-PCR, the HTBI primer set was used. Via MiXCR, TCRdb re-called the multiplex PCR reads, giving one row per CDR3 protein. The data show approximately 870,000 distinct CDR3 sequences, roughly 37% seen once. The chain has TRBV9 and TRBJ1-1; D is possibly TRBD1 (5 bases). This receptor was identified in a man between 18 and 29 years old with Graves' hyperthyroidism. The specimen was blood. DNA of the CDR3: TGTGCCAGCAGCGGAGAGGGGGAAGCTTTCTTT. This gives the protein CASSGEGEAFF.